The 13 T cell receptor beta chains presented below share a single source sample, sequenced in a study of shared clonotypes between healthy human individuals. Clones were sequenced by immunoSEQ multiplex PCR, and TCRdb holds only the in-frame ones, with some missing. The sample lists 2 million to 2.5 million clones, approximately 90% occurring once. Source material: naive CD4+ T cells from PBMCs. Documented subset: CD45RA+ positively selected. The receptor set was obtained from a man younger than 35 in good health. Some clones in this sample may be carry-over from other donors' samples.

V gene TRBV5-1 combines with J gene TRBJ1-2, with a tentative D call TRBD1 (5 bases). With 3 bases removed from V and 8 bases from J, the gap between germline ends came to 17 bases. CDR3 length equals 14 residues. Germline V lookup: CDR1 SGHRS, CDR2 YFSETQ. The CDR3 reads CASSSFEGVGGYTF. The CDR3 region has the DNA TGCGCCAGCAGCTCCTTCGAAGGGGTTGGCGGCTACACCTTC.

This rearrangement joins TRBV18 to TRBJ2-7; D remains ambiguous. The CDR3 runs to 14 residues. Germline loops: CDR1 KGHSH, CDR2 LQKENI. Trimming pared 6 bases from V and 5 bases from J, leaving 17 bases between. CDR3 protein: CASSQGRGVHEQYF. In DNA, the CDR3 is TGTGCCAGCTCTCAAGGTAGAGGCGTCCACGAGCAGTACTTC.

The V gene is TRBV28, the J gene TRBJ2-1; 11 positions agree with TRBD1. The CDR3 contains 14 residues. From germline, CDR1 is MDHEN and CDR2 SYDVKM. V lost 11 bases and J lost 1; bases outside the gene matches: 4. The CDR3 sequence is CAGGDRGSYNEQFF. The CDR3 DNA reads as TGTGCCGGGGGGGACAGGGGGTCCTACAATGAGCAGTTCTTC. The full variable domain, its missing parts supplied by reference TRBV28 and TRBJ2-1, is DVKVTQSSRYLVKRTGEKVFLECVQDMDHENMFWYRQDPGLGLRLIYFSYDVKMKEKGDIPEGYSVSREKKERFSLILESASTNQTSMYLCAGGDRGSYNEQFFGPGTRLTVL.

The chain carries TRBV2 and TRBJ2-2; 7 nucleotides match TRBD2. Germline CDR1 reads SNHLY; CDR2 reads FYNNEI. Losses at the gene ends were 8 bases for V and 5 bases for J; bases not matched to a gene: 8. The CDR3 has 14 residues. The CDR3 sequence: CASGGEAGTGELFF. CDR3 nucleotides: TGTGCCAGCGGGGGGGAGGCGGGGACCGGGGAGCTGTTTTTT.

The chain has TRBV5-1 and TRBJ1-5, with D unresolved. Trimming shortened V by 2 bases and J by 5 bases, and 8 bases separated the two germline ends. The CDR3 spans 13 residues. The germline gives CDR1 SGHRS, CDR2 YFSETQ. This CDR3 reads CASSFSWDQPQHF. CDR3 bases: TGCGCCAGCAGCTTTTCCTGGGATCAGCCCCAGCATTTT.

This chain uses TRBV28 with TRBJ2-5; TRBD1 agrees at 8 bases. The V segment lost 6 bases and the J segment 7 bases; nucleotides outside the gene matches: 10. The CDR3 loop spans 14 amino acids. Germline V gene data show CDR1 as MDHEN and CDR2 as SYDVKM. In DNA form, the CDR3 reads TGTGCCAGCAGCAAAACCGGACAGGGTCGGACCCAGTACTTC. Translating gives CASSKTGQGRTQYF.

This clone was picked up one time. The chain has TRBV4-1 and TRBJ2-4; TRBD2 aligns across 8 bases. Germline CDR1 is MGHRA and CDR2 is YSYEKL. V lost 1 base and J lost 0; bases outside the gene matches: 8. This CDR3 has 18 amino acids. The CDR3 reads CASSQGMAGGSAKNIQYF. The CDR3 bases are TGCGCCAGCAGCCAAGGGATGGCGGGAGGTTCAGCCAAAAACATTCAGTACTTC.

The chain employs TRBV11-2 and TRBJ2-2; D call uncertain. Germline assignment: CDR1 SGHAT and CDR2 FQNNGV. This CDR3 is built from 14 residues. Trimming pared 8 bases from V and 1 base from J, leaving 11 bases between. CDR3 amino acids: CASLFSRNTGELFF. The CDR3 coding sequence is TGTGCCAGCCTTTTTTCGCGGAACACCGGGGAGCTGTTTTTT.

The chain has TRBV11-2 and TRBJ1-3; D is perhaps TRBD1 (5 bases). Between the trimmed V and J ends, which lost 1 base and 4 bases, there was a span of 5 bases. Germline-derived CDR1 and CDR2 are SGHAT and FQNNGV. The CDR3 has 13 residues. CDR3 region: CASSLGTGNTIYF. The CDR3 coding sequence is TGTGCCAGCAGCTTAGGGACAGGAAACACCATATATTTT.

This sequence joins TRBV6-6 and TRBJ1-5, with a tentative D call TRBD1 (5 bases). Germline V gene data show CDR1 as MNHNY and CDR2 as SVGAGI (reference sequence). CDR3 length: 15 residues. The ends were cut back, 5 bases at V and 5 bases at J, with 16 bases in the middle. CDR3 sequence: CASSLQTVLDQPQHF. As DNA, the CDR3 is TGTGCCAGCAGTCTGCAGACAGTTTTAGATCAGCCCCAGCATTTT.

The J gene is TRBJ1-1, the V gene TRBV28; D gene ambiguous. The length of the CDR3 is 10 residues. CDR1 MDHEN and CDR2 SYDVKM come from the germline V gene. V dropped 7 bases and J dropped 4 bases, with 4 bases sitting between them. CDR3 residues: CASTSTEAFF. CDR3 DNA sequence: TGTGCCAGCACCTCCACTGAAGCTTTCTTT.

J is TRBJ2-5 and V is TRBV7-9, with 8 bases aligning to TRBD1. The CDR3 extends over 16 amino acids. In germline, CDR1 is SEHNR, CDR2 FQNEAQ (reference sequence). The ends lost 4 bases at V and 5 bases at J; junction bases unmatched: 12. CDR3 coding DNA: TGTGCCAGCAGCTCGCTGCGAGGGACAGGAATTGAGACCCAGTACTTC. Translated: CASSSLRGTGIETQYF.

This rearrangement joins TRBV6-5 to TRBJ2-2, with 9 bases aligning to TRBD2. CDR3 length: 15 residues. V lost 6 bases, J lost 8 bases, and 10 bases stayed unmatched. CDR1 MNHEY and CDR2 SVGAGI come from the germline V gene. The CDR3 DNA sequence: TGTGCCAGCAGACTACGGACTAGCGTCACTGGGGAGCTGTTTTTT. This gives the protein CASRLRTSVTGELFF.